The 7 T cell receptor beta chains listed next were all sequenced from one sample in a study of T cell responses to AZD1222 COVID-19 vaccine (dated by TCRdb to about 2021). Library generation was performed with the immunoSEQ multiplex PCR assay. TCRdb holds this immuneACCESS table with in-frame rearrangements only. Some clones are missing; in checked studies, unresolved V genes explain under half, and the rest has no known cause. This sample lists around 180,000 clones; 94% were detected once. The top ten constitute 7.5% to 9.5% of the sample. The time point label corresponds to: baseline before first vaccination. The sequences come from peripheral blood, collected on day 0 of AZD1222 vaccination. Receptor source: an adult in good health.

This sequence joins TRBV24-1 and TRBJ2-2, with D unclear. The V gene's germline CDR1 is KGHDR and CDR2 SFDVKD. CDR3 length equals 14 residues. Trimming shortened V by 0 bases and J by 6 bases, and 7 bases separated the two germline ends. The CDR3 is CATSDLKSPGELFF. CDR3 nucleotide sequence: TGTGCCACCAGTGATTTGAAGTCCCCCGGGGAGCTGTTTTTT.

The rearrangement links TRBV15 to TRBJ2-1, with TRBD1 as a possible D gene (5 bases). The CDR3 sequence is 15 residues long. The germline gives CDR1 LNHNV, CDR2 YYDKDF (reference sequence). Trimming pared 0 bases from V and 9 bases from J, leaving 15 bases between. Written as DNA, the CDR3 is TGTGCCACCAGCAGAGATCGATCAGGGTGGGGTGAGCAGTTCTTC. It is translated as CATSRDRSGWGEQFF. The complete variable domain, with remaining parts taken from reference TRBV15 and TRBJ2-1, reads DAMVIQNPRYQVTQFGKPVTLSCSQTLNHNVMYWYQQKSSQAPKLLFHYYDKDFNNEADTPDNFQSRRPNTSFCFLDIRSPGLGDTAMYLCATSRDRSGWGEQFFGPGTRLTVL.

The chain carries TRBV6-1 and TRBJ2-7, with D perhaps TRBD2 (5 bases). The CDR3 consists of 14 residues. Trimming pared 3 bases from V and 4 bases from J, leaving 13 bases between. Germline V gives CDR1 MNHNS, CDR2 SASEGT. The CDR3 sequence is CASSDHRVAYEQYF. In nucleotides, the CDR3 is TGTGCCAGCAGTGACCACCGGGTAGCGTACGAGCAGTACTTC.

V is TRBV5-6 and J is TRBJ2-1; the D is unclear. With 0 bases removed from V and 2 bases from J, the gap between germline ends came to 12 bases. Germline CDR1 and CDR2: SGHDT and YYEEEE. There are 16 residues in the CDR3. CDR3 residues: CASSLDGSLPYNEQFF. In DNA, the CDR3 is TGTGCCAGCAGCTTGGACGGCTCGCTCCCCTACAATGAGCAGTTCTTC.

The chain recombines TRBV6-1 with TRBJ2-3, with 7 bases that match TRBD2. Per germline, CDR1 MNHNS and CDR2 SASEGT. This CDR3 is 16 amino acids long. With 2 bases clipped from V and 4 bases from J, the junction kept 9 bases outside the gene matches. The CDR3 coding sequence is TGTGCCAGCAGTGAATGGGCGGGAGAACACGCAGATACGCAGTATTTT. Protein product: CASSEWAGEHADTQYF.

The rearrangement links TRBV3-1 (or the pseudogene TRBV3-2) to TRBJ2-7, with a weak D call TRBD2 (7 bases). This CDR3 is 14 amino acids long. The germline V and J ends were trimmed by 5 bases and 6 bases, with 17 bases remaining between them. From germline, CDR1 is LGHDT and CDR2 YNNKEL (reference sequence). Here the CDR3 DNA reads TGTGCCAGCAGCTCCGGGGGCGGGAGTGGCGAGCAGTACTTC. Translation: CASSSGGGSGEQYF.

The chain combines TRBV5-4 with TRBJ2-3; 8 bases line up with TRBD2. Germline-derived CDR1 and CDR2 are SGHNT and YYREEE (reference sequence). With 4 bases clipped from V and 4 bases from J, the junction kept 17 bases outside the gene matches. CDR3 length: 18 amino acids. DNA of the CDR3: TGTGCCAGCAGCAGGCCGGCTGCTAGCGGGCGTGGCGCAGATACGCAGTATTTT. As protein: CASSRPAASGRGADTQYF. Looking up the rest from reference TRBV5-4 and TRBJ2-3 gives the full variable domain: ETGVTQSPTHLIKTRGQQVTLRCSSQSGHNTVSWYQQALGQGPQFIFQYYREEENGRGNFPPRFSGLQFPNYSSELNVNALELDDSALYLCASSRPAASGRGADTQYFGPGTRLTVL.